These 27 T cell receptor beta chains were all obtained from the same sample, sequenced in a study of T-cell memory formation after mild COVID-19. TCRdb independently ran MiXCR on the 5' RACE reads; one entry per CDR3 protein. The data contain under 350,000 distinct CDR3 sequences, under 20% of them singletons. Sample: PBMCs or a T cell subset sorted from them (not recorded which). These receptor sequences come from a man aged 18 to 35 who had mild COVID-19 (a few samples of this study predate the infection). Cell type and time point are not known.

CDR3 coding DNA: TGTGCCAGCAGCGTCGAGGGGGCGGTCACCGGGGAGCTGTTTTTT. Translating it yields CASSVEGAVTGELFF. The V and J genes are TRBV5-6 and TRBJ2-2; TRBD1 matches 7 bases. Looked up from germline, CDR1 is SGHDT and CDR2 is YYEEEE. V lost 4 bases to trimming and J lost 4 bases; unmatched junction nucleotides: 7. The CDR3 totals 15 residues.

This clonotype was observed a handful of times. This chain links TRBV5-1 with TRBJ2-7, with D perhaps matching TRBD1 (6 bases). The CDR3 totals 14 residues. V lost 4 bases and J 10 bases, leaving 21 bases between the germline ends. CDR1 and CDR2 (germline): SGHRS, YFSETQ. CDR3 amino acids: CASSPVTGRGLQYF. The CDR3 DNA reads as TGCGCCAGCAGCCCTGTGACGGGCAGGGGCCTCCAGTACTTC.

In this sample, this clonotype turned up a few times. The V and J genes are TRBV7-8 and TRBJ2-3; D remains ambiguous. Deletions cut 0 bases from V and 6 bases from J, with 7 bases between. This CDR3 has 13 amino acids. CDR1 is SGHVS and CDR2 is FQNEAQ in the germline V gene. CDR3 residues: CASSLAVPDTQYF. CDR3 nucleotides: TGTGCCAGCAGCTTAGCGGTCCCTGATACGCAGTATTTT.

This clonotype occurred a few times. The chain links TRBV7-2 to TRBJ2-1, with a tentative D call TRBD2 (5 bases). The CDR3 length is 15 residues. Per germline, CDR1 SGHTA and CDR2 FQGNSA. V was trimmed by 4 bases and J by 0 bases, leaving 10 bases between them. CDR3 in DNA: TGTGCCAGCAGCTCTCCCCGGGGCTCCTACAATGAGCAGTTCTTC. Translating gives CASSSPRGSYNEQFF. The complete variable domain, with remaining parts taken from reference TRBV7-2 and TRBJ2-1, reads GAGVSQSPSNKVTEKGKDVELRCDPISGHTALYWYRQSLGQGLEFLIYFQGNSAPDKSGLPSDRFSAERTGGSVSTLTIQRTQQEDSAVYLCASSSPRGSYNEQFFGPGTRLTVL.

The chain employs TRBV28 and TRBJ1-2; TRBD1 matches 8 bases. Looked up from germline, CDR1 is MDHEN and CDR2 is SYDVKM. There are 14 residues in the CDR3. J was trimmed by 7 bases and V by 5 bases; bases with no gene match: 9. The CDR3 sequence is CASSAHGQGFGYTF. CDR3 coding DNA: TGTGCCAGCAGTGCCCACGGACAGGGCTTTGGCTACACCTTC.

The chain uses TRBV4-1 and TRBJ2-5; D unresolved. V lost 1 base to trimming and J lost 5 bases, with 5 bases between them. The CDR3 contains 12 residues. Germline V gene data show CDR1 as MGHRA and CDR2 as YSYEKL. The CDR3 region is CASSQVKETQYF. CDR3 DNA sequence: TGCGCCAGCAGCCAAGTGAAGGAGACCCAGTACTTC.

DNA for the CDR3: TGCGCCAGCAGCCAAGGAGTCCTGGACCCGATAAGTACAACCCAGTACTTC. It specifies CASSQGVLDPISTTQYF. This sequence joins TRBV4-3 and TRBJ2-5; D uncertain. From germline, CDR1 is LGHNA and CDR2 YSLEER. The CDR3 has 17 residues. The V gene lost 1 base and the J gene lost 8 bases, with 23 bases spanning the gap.

CDR3 amino acids: CASTKGQDYGYTF. The CDR3 coding sequence is TGTGCCAGCACAAAGGGACAGGACTATGGCTACACCTTC. The chain couples TRBV18 to TRBJ1-2; TRBD1 agrees at 8 bases. The CDR3 loop spans 13 amino acids. The germline V gene has CDR1 KGHSH and CDR2 LQKENI. Trimming cost V 8 bases and J 3 bases; bases outside gene matches: 5.

The J gene is TRBJ2-3, the V gene TRBV9; D is undetermined. The CDR3 consists of 15 residues. V shed 0 bases and J shed 2 bases, with 10 bases lying between them. Germline-derived CDR1 and CDR2 are SGDLS and YYNGEE. CDR3 coding DNA: TGTGCCAGCAGCGTAGGGCCGGTTTACACAGATACGCAGTATTTT. Translating gives CASSVGPVYTDTQYF.

In this sample, this clonotype turned up a few times. This sequence joins TRBV29-1 and TRBJ2-7; TRBD1 matches at 9 bases. The ends lost 6 bases at V and 4 bases at J; junction bases unmatched: 4. This CDR3 spans 12 amino acids. Germline CDR1 SQVTM, CDR2 ANQGSEA. CDR3 region: CSVRDRVYEQYF. The CDR3 bases are TGCAGCGTCCGGGACAGGGTTTACGAGCAGTACTTC.

A few counts support this clonotype. The chain joins TRBV4-2 to TRBJ2-2; D is unresolved. The CDR3 runs 13 residues. Deletions cut 5 bases from V and 1 base from J, with 5 bases between. The V gene's germline CDR1 is LGHNA and CDR2 YNFKEQ. CDR3 in amino acids: CASSVRNTGELFF. The CDR3 coding sequence is TGTGCCAGCAGCGTACGGAACACCGGGGAGCTGTTTTTT.

The table lists this clonotype with a few counts. The J gene is TRBJ1-5, the V gene TRBV30, with D possibly TRBD1 on 6 matching bases. The germline V gene encodes CDR1 GTSNPN and CDR2 SVGIG (reference sequence). This CDR3 is built from 14 residues. Trimming shortened V by 3 bases and J by 7 bases, and 16 bases separated the two germline ends. DNA for the CDR3: TGTGCCTGGAGGGGACCAGGGGTAGGGCAGCCCCAGCATTTT. Translation: CAWRGPGVGQPQHF. Based on the CDR3 plus reference TRBV30 and TRBJ1-5, the full variable domain is SQTIHQWPATLVQPVGSPLSLECTVEGTSNPNLYWYRQAAGRGLQLLFYSVGIGQISSEVPQNLSASRPQDRQFILSSKKLLLSDSGFYLCAWRGPGVGQPQHFGDGTRLSIL.

This clonotype was detected many times. This chain links TRBV7-2 with TRBJ2-5; no definite D call. V dropped 5 bases and J dropped 0 bases, with 13 bases sitting between them. CDR3 length: 15 residues. CDR1 SGHTA and CDR2 FQGNSA come from the germline V gene. The CDR3 region has the DNA TGTGCCAGCAGCCTCTATGTAGACTACCAAGAGACCCAGTACTTC. Its protein product is CASSLYVDYQETQYF. Combining the CDR3 with reference TRBV7-2 and TRBJ2-5 gives the whole variable domain GAGVSQSPSNKVTEKGKDVELRCDPISGHTALYWYRQSLGQGLEFLIYFQGNSAPDKSGLPSDRFSAERTGGSVSTLTIQRTQQEDSAVYLCASSLYVDYQETQYFGPGTRLLVL.

This clonotype was counted between two and nine times. The chain joins TRBV27 to TRBJ2-2, with D possibly being TRBD2 (6 bases). The CDR3 sequence is 16 residues long. Germline loops: CDR1 MNHEY, CDR2 SMNVEV (reference sequence). The germline V and J ends were trimmed by 0 bases and 1 base, with 9 bases remaining between them. The CDR3 reads CASSLSFGGNTGELFF. In DNA, the CDR3 is TGTGCCAGCAGTTTATCCTTCGGGGGGAACACCGGGGAGCTGTTTTTT.

This clonotype was found many times. The chain uses TRBV7-2 and TRBJ2-1; 7 bases agree with TRBD1. The ends lost 2 bases at V and 9 bases at J; junction bases unmatched: 1. The CDR3 spans 12 residues. Germline V gives CDR1 SGHTA, CDR2 FQGNSA. CDR3 nucleotide sequence: TGTGCCAGCAGCTTACAGGGGGTTGAGCAGTTCTTC. Its protein product is CASSLQGVEQFF.

This rearrangement joins TRBV20-1 to TRBJ1-2, with D uncertain. Germline V gene data show CDR1 as DFQATT and CDR2 as SNEGSKA (reference sequence). The CDR3 sequence is 12 residues long. Trimming stripped 7 bases from V and 4 bases from J, with 13 bases between. CDR3 nucleotides: TGCAGTGTTCCGACCGAGTCCTATGGCTACACCTTC. Its protein product is CSVPTESYGYTF.

V gene TRBV7-8 combines with J gene TRBJ2-2, with 7 nucleotides matching TRBD2. Germline CDR1 is SGHVS and CDR2 is FQNEAQ. CDR3 length equals 16 residues. The V segment lost 10 bases and the J segment 0 bases; nucleotides outside the gene matches: 11. CDR3 coding DNA: TGTGCCACTACCTCAGCGGGGTCCTCGAACACCGGGGAGCTGTTTTTT. Its translation is CATTSAGSSNTGELFF.

The rearrangement joins TRBV16 to TRBJ2-1; weak D call: TRBD1 (5 bases). V was pared by 4 bases and J by 3 bases, with 10 bases between. Germline loops: CDR1 KGHSY, CDR2 FQNENV. The CDR3 sequence is 14 residues long. CDR3 DNA: TGTGCCAGCAGCCGAACAGGTAACTACAATGAGCAGTTCTTC. It specifies CASSRTGNYNEQFF.

This clonotype occurred many times. V and J are TRBV7-9 and TRBJ1-6; no definite D call. Deletions cut 3 bases from V and 7 bases from J, with 4 bases between. The germline gives CDR1 SEHNR, CDR2 FQNEAQ (reference sequence). This CDR3 has 12 residues. CDR3 protein: CASSFQNSPLHF. The CDR3 bases are TGTGCCAGCAGCTTCCAGAATTCACCCCTCCACTTT.

This clonotype has a handful of counts. The chain combines TRBV15 with TRBJ2-5; 12 nucleotides align to TRBD2. The germline gives CDR1 LNHNV, CDR2 YYDKDF (reference sequence). The CDR3 sequence is 15 residues long. Germline trimming cut 6 bases from V and 2 bases from J; bases unmatched to any gene: 4. CDR3 bases: TGTGCCACCAGTAGGACTAGCGGGGAACAAGAGACCCAGTACTTC. Protein: CATSRTSGEQETQYF.

A few counts support this clonotype. The J gene is TRBJ1-2, the V gene TRBV2; 8 bases fit TRBD1. The germline gives CDR1 SNHLY, CDR2 FYNNEI. Losses at the gene ends were 6 bases for V and 4 bases for J; bases not matched to a gene: 7. This CDR3 has 14 amino acids. The CDR3 region is CASSMDRALYGYTF. CDR3 DNA: TGTGCCAGCAGCATGGACAGGGCTCTCTATGGCTACACCTTC.

This clonotype occurred many times. The V gene is TRBV7-9, the J gene TRBJ2-2, with D maybe TRBD2 (5 bases). V was pared by 5 bases and J by 5 bases, with 15 bases between. CDR3 length equals 15 residues. Germline assignment: CDR1 SEHNR and CDR2 FQNEAQ (reference sequence). The DNA of the CDR3 is TGTGCCAGCAGCGCCCAGTTATCGGGGACCGGGGAGCTGTTTTTT. Protein sequence: CASSAQLSGTGELFF.

There are a few counts of this clonotype. V and J are TRBV29-1 and TRBJ1-1; D is unresolved. This CDR3 is built from 12 residues. The germline gives CDR1 SQVTM, CDR2 ANQGSEA. The germline V and J ends were trimmed by 6 bases and 3 bases, with 11 bases remaining between them. The DNA for the CDR3 is TGCAGCGTGACCTCCTTGGACACTGAAGCTTTCTTT. It codes for CSVTSLDTEAFF.

The rearrangement joins TRBV5-1 to TRBJ2-7, with D perhaps matching TRBD1 (5 bases). V gave up 1 base and J gave up 2 bases, with 19 bases separating them. The CDR3 spans 17 residues. Germline V gene lookup returns CDR1 SGHRS and CDR2 YFSETQ. CDR3 amino acids: CASSLLGWGRETYEQYV. For the CDR3, the DNA is TGCGCCAGCAGCTTGTTGGGGTGGGGCAGAGAAACCTACGAGCAGTACGTC.

This clonotype has just a few counts. The chain has TRBV12-3 or TRBV12-4 and TRBJ1-6; no reliable D call. Trimming removed 6 bases from V and 5 bases from J, with 11 bases in between. The CDR3 has 14 amino acids. CDR3 nucleotide sequence: TGTGCCAGCAGCCAAGGACGAAATAATTCACCCCTCCACTTT. It encodes CASSQGRNNSPLHF.

The rearrangement joins TRBV7-2 to TRBJ2-1; D is ambiguous. CDR1 SGHTA and CDR2 FQGNSA come from the germline V gene. Between the trimmed V and J ends, which lost 3 bases and 8 bases, there was a span of 11 bases. This CDR3 is built from 13 residues. The CDR3 reads CASSFSTMHEQFF. The CDR3 DNA sequence: TGTGCCAGCAGCTTCAGTACGATGCATGAGCAGTTCTTC.

The J gene is TRBJ2-3, the V gene TRBV7-9; TRBD1 matches 8 bases. CDR3 length equals 13 residues. J was trimmed by 7 bases and V by 8 bases; bases with no gene match: 8. Germline CDR1 is SEHNR and CDR2 is FQNEAQ (reference sequence). As DNA, the CDR3 is TGTGCCAGCGTGGGACAGGTCCTTTATACGCAGTATTTT. The encoded protein is CASVGQVLYTQYF.